The 16 T cell receptor beta chains below all came from one sample that was sequenced in a study of T cell responses to AZD1222 COVID-19 vaccine. Data came from immunoSEQ multiplex PCR; TCRdb stores just in-frame clones and leaves some out. The repertoire holds some 96,000 clones, with 87% as singletons. The sequences come from peripheral blood, collected on day 0 of AZD1222 vaccination. Receptor source: an adult in good health.

The genes are TRBV6-5 and TRBJ2-2; D is possibly TRBD2 (5 bases). CDR1 is MNHEY, CDR2 SVGAGI, per germline. CDR3 length: 15 residues. With 6 bases removed from V and 4 bases from J, the gap between germline ends came to 15 bases. The CDR3 loop reads CASRSPRGTTGELFF. The CDR3 DNA reads TGTGCCAGCAGGTCCCCCCGGGGTACCACCGGGGAGCTGTTTTTT.

There are a few counts of this clone. The chain carries TRBV6-2 or TRBV6-3 and TRBJ2-4; 12 bases are a match to TRBD2. From germline, CDR1 is MNHEY and CDR2 SVGEGT. Trimming at V came to 6 bases and at J to 0 bases, leaving 18 bases not matched to a gene. CDR3 length: 21 amino acids. The CDR3 DNA sequence: TGTGCCAGCAGCCCCCCCCGGACTAGCGGGGCCTACGCTCTAGCCAAAAACATTCAGTACTTC. Translated: CASSPPRTSGAYALAKNIQYF.

The V gene is TRBV11-2, the J gene TRBJ2-2; 12 positions match TRBD1. The germline CDR1 and CDR2 sequences are SGHAT and FQNNGV. CDR3 length: 16 residues. Trimming cost V 5 bases and J 7 bases; bases outside gene matches: 8. The CDR3 DNA sequence: TGTGCCAGCAGCGACCGGGACAGGGGGCATGTCGGGGAGCTGTTTTTT. Its protein product is CASSDRDRGHVGELFF.

This rearrangement joins TRBV9 to TRBJ2-3; 9 bases fit TRBD2. The CDR3 length is 15 residues. Germline V gene sequence: CDR1 SGDLS, CDR2 YYNGEE. Trimming removed 5 bases from V and 5 bases from J; junction bases left unmatched: 9. The CDR3 DNA reads TGTGCCAGCAGTCCGTTAGCGGGAGTAGGAGATACGCAGTATTTT. It yields the protein CASSPLAGVGDTQYF.

As for this clone: At one of its ends the junction is not consistent with the germline gene, which may arise from a read error. V gene TRBV2 combines with J gene TRBJ1-5; D perhaps matches TRBD1 (6 bases). The CDR3 runs to 10 residues. Germline-derived CDR1 and CDR2 are SNHLY and FYNNEI. The chain's CDR3 is CDSHLRGWDF. DNA of the CDR3: TGTGACAGCCACCTTAGGGGGTGGGATTTT.

This clone was seen only a few times. This rearrangement joins TRBV7-2 to TRBJ2-4, with D possibly called TRBD1 or TRBD2 (6 bases each). Between the trimmed V and J ends, which lost 5 bases and 4 bases, there was a span of 12 bases. The germline V gene encodes CDR1 SGHTA and CDR2 FQGNSA. The CDR3 covers 14 residues. The CDR3 DNA follows: TGTGCCAGCAGCACAAAAGGGGGGAAAAACATTCAGTACTTC. Translated, it gives CASSTKGGKNIQYF. The variable domain in full, completed from reference TRBV7-2 and TRBJ2-4, reads GAGVSQSPSNKVTEKGKDVELRCDPISGHTALYWYRQSLGQGLEFLIYFQGNSAPDKSGLPSDRFSAERTGGSVSTLTIQRTQQEDSAVYLCASSTKGGKNIQYFGAGTRLSVL.

This clone was observed once. This chain joins TRBV4-1 and TRBJ2-3; the D gene is possibly TRBD1 (7 bases). The CDR3 extends over 17 amino acids. Germline-derived CDR1 and CDR2 are MGHRA and YSYEKL. V lost 1 base, J lost 5 bases, and 19 bases lay in between. CDR3 sequence: CASSQAKRQGGKDTQYF. In DNA, the CDR3 is TGCGCCAGCAGCCAAGCAAAGAGGCAGGGGGGTAAAGATACGCAGTATTTT.

This chain uses TRBV19 with TRBJ2-1, with 10 bases fitting TRBD2. V dropped 7 bases and J dropped 3; count of bases not matched to a gene: 3. This CDR3 is built from 14 residues. The germline CDR1 and CDR2 sequences are LNHDA and SQIVND (reference sequence). Here the CDR3 DNA reads TGTGCCAGTAAACAGCGGGAGGGCTACAATGAGCAGTTCTTC. Translation: CASKQREGYNEQFF.

The chain employs TRBV20-1 and TRBJ1-1; maybe TRBD1 (6 bases). Trimming cost V 3 bases and J 5 bases, with 13 bases left between them. CDR1 DFQATT and CDR2 SNEGSKA come from the germline V gene (reference sequence). The CDR3 sequence is 13 residues long. This CDR3 is CSASAGQLTEAFF. The CDR3 DNA reads as TGCAGTGCTAGTGCCGGACAGCTAACTGAAGCTTTCTTT.

V is TRBV3-1 (or the pseudogene TRBV3-2) and J is TRBJ2-5; 10 bases are a match to TRBD2. Germline-derived CDR1 and CDR2 are LGHDT and YNNKEL (reference sequence). Trimming at V came to 0 bases and at J to 5 bases, leaving 12 bases not matched to a gene. The CDR3 covers 18 residues. The CDR3 sequence: CASSQDPTAGGPRETQYF. The CDR3 nucleotides are TGTGCCAGCAGCCAAGACCCGACAGCGGGGGGGCCGAGGGAGACCCAGTACTTC.

V and J are TRBV4-3 and TRBJ1-1, with D unresolved. Per the germline V gene, CDR1 is LGHNA and CDR2 is YSLEER. There are 14 residues in the CDR3. V was clipped by 1 base and J by 4 bases, with 10 bases between them. The CDR3 here is CASSQVRGGTEAFF. As DNA, the CDR3 is TGCGCCAGCAGCCAAGTGAGAGGAGGCACTGAAGCTTTCTTT.

The chain recombines TRBV9 with TRBJ1-1; D ambiguous. Germline CDR1 SGDLS, CDR2 YYNGEE. Trimming pared 3 bases from V and 1 base from J, leaving 7 bases between. The CDR3 length is 13 residues. Here the CDR3 DNA reads TGTGCCAGCAGCGCCGCGGGGAACACTGAAGCTTTCTTT. Its protein product is CASSAAGNTEAFF.

The sample holds a few counts of this clone. V gene TRBV19 combines with J gene TRBJ2-7; 10 nucleotides match TRBD1. CDR1 LNHDA and CDR2 SQIVND come from the germline V gene (reference sequence). There are 15 residues in the CDR3. After removal of 6 bases from V and 5 bases from J, the junction contained 10 bases not matched to a gene. The CDR3 spells CASRSGTGEADEQYF. Here the CDR3 DNA reads TGTGCCAGTAGGTCCGGGACAGGGGAGGCGGACGAGCAGTACTTC.

The chain employs TRBV5-6 and TRBJ2-7; D is perhaps TRBD1 (6 bases). CDR3 length equals 13 residues. In germline, CDR1 is SGHDT, CDR2 YYEEEE. V lost 4 bases and J lost 4, with 12 bases in between. The CDR3: CASSPGQIYEQYF. The CDR3 nucleotides are TGTGCCAGCAGCCCTGGACAGATTTACGAGCAGTACTTC.

The sample holds one count of this clone. V usage is TRBV7-9 and J usage is TRBJ1-2, with a tentative D call TRBD1 (5 bases). Trimming stripped 4 bases from V and 3 bases from J, with 12 bases between. In germline, CDR1 is SEHNR, CDR2 FQNEAQ (reference sequence). CDR3 length equals 14 residues. CDR3 region: CASSSPRDYYGYTF. CDR3 DNA sequence: TGTGCCAGCAGCTCACCCCGGGACTACTATGGCTACACCTTC. Together with reference TRBV7-9 and TRBJ1-2, the CDR3 gives the full variable domain: DTGVSQNPRHKITKRGQNVTFRCDPISEHNRLYWYRQTLGQGPEFLTYFQNEAQLEKSRLLSDRFSAERPKGSFSTLEIQRTEQGDSAMYLCASSSPRDYYGYTFGSGTRLTVV.

Written as DNA, the CDR3 is TGTGCCAGCAGCCAACAACTAGCGGGAGTAGGGGGGGAGCTGTTTTTT. Translating it yields CASSQQLAGVGGELFF. The chain is built from TRBV3-1 (or the pseudogene TRBV3-2) and TRBJ2-2, with 11 bases that match TRBD2. The CDR3 covers 16 residues. The V gene's germline CDR1 is LGHDT and CDR2 YNNKEL (reference sequence). The V and J ends lost 2 bases and 8 bases, in that order; junction bases with no gene match: 7.